A selection of T cell receptor beta chains follows, all from one sample in a study of blood T cell repertoires in COVID-19. The repertoire was sequenced with immunoSEQ multiplex PCR; TCRdb's copy has only in-frame clones and lacks some. Seen here are fewer than 200,000 clones, over 60% observed once, and the top ten hold 7% to 10%. Sequenced sample: peripheral blood. The receptors derive from a man aged 55 to 70 with acute or convalescent COVID-19. The CDR3 runs from the conserved cysteine through the conserved F or W. D genes are given only for firm matches. Some rows have no size entry. The others give once, few or many, or a class for an expanded clone.

d_call: TRBD1
j_call: TRBJ2-3
v_call: TRBV6-5
clone_size: few
cdr3_nt: TGTGCCAGCAGTTACCGTGGACAGGGCACAGATACGCAGTATTTT
cdr3_aa: CASSYRGQGTDTQYF

d_call: NA
j_call: TRBJ1-1
v_call: TRBV6-4
clone_size: NA
cdr3_nt: TGTGCCAGCAGGAACACTAACAGGGATACTGAAGCTTTCTTT
cdr3_aa: CASRNTNRDTEAFF

d_call: NA
j_call: TRBJ1-1
v_call: TRBV29-1
clone_size: few
cdr3_nt: TGCAGCGTTGAATGGGGAGGGACCAACACTGAAGCTTTCTTT
cdr3_aa: CSVEWGGTNTEAFF

d_call: TRBD2
j_call: TRBJ2-7
v_call: TRBV28
clone_size: NA
cdr3_nt: TGTGCCAGCAGTTTATTTCGGACTAGCGGGATCTCCTACGAGCAGTACTTC
cdr3_aa: CASSLFRTSGISYEQYF

d_call: NA
j_call: TRBJ1-6
v_call: TRBV6-1
clone_size: NA
cdr3_nt: TGTGCCAGCAGTGCCCCCTCGGGAGCGGGGCTTAATTCACCCCTCCACTTT
cdr3_aa: CASSAPSGAGLNSPLHF

d_call: TRBD2
j_call: TRBJ2-1
v_call: TRBV14
clone_size: NA
cdr3_nt: TGTGCCAGCAGCCAGGCCCCCGGGACTAGCGGGGTAAATGAGCAGTTCTTC
cdr3_aa: CASSQAPGTSGVNEQFF

d_call: TRBD1
j_call: TRBJ2-7
v_call: TRBV29-1
clone_size: NA
cdr3_nt: TGCAGCGTTGGACCGACAGGGAGCTCCGAGCAGTACTTC
cdr3_aa: CSVGPTGSSEQYF

d_call: TRBD2
j_call: TRBJ2-5
v_call: TRBV9
clone_size: NA
cdr3_nt: TGTGCCAGCAGCTTCGGACTAGCGGGGGGACTGCAAGAGACCCAGTACTTC
cdr3_aa: CASSFGLAGGLQETQYF

d_call: NA
j_call: TRBJ2-5
v_call: TRBV11-2
clone_size: NA
cdr3_nt: TGTGCCAGCAGCCTGGGGACTGAGACCCAGTACTTC
cdr3_aa: CASSLGTETQYF

d_call: NA
j_call: TRBJ1-2
v_call: TRBV6-8
clone_size: few
cdr3_nt: TGTGCCAGCAGTTCCAGGGGTGCCTATGGCTACACCTTC
cdr3_aa: CASSSRGAYGYTF

d_call: TRBD2
j_call: TRBJ2-1
v_call: TRBV5-8
clone_size: NA
cdr3_nt: TGTGCCAGCAGCGTGGGACTAGCGGGGCCCAATGAGCAGTTCTTC
cdr3_aa: CASSVGLAGPNEQFF

d_call: TRBD2
j_call: TRBJ2-5
v_call: TRBV7-3
clone_size: NA
cdr3_nt: TGTGCCAGCAGCTTAACCGGACTAGCGGGGGGGCTGAAGACCCAGTACTTC
cdr3_aa: CASSLTGLAGGLKTQYF

d_call: NA
j_call: TRBJ2-1
v_call: TRBV18
clone_size: once
cdr3_nt: TGTGCCAGCTCACCGTACCCACAGAGCCGCTCCTACAATGAGCAGTTCTTC
cdr3_aa: CASSPYPQSRSYNEQFF

d_call: TRBD1
j_call: TRBJ1-2
v_call: TRBV18
clone_size: once
cdr3_nt: TGTGCCAGCTCAACCGGGACAGAGAGTATAAGCTATGGCTACACCTTC
cdr3_aa: CASSTGTESISYGYTF

d_call: NA
j_call: TRBJ2-2
v_call: TRBV3-1/TRBV3-2
clone_size: NA
cdr3_nt: TGTGCCAGCAGCCAATGGGCCGGAGGAAGGGAAGGCACCGGGGAGCTGTTTTTT
cdr3_aa: CASSQWAGGREGTGELFF

d_call: TRBD1
j_call: TRBJ1-1
v_call: TRBV6-2/TRBV6-3
clone_size: NA
cdr3_nt: TGTGCCAGCAGTTACGGAAGGGGGCGCCGAACTGAAGCTTTCTTT
cdr3_aa: CASSYGRGRRTEAFF

d_call: NA
j_call: TRBJ1-5
v_call: TRBV19
clone_size: NA
cdr3_nt: TGTGCCAGTAGTAGATTCGGACAGCCGGAGGAGCCCCAGCATTTT
cdr3_aa: CASSRFGQPEEPQHF

d_call: TRBD1
j_call: TRBJ1-6
v_call: TRBV6-5
clone_size: few
cdr3_nt: TGTGCCAGCTCGGGACAGGGGTATTCACCCCTCCACTTT
cdr3_aa: CASSGQGYSPLHF

d_call: TRBD1
j_call: TRBJ2-7
v_call: TRBV5-1
clone_size: NA
cdr3_nt: TGCGCCAGCAGCTCACTAACCGGACAGGGATTCTACGAGCAGTACTTC
cdr3_aa: CASSSLTGQGFYEQYF

d_call: NA
j_call: TRBJ2-1
v_call: TRBV5-1
clone_size: NA
cdr3_nt: TGCGCCAGCAGCCTATCTATGGGGGGGGCGTATGAGCAGTTCTTC
cdr3_aa: CASSLSMGGAYEQFF

d_call: TRBD2
j_call: TRBJ2-2
v_call: TRBV2
clone_size: NA
cdr3_nt: TGTGCCAGCAGCGCGGGACTAGCCCGTTCCGGGGAGCTGTTTTTT
cdr3_aa: CASSAGLARSGELFF

d_call: NA
j_call: TRBJ2-3
v_call: TRBV5-6
clone_size: NA
cdr3_nt: TGTGCCAGCAGCTTGGAAAGAGGGGGAGACTTGATAGTCACAGATACGCAGTATTTT
cdr3_aa: CASSLERGGDLIVTDTQYF

d_call: TRBD1
j_call: TRBJ2-3
v_call: TRBV4-1
clone_size: NA
cdr3_nt: TGCGCCAGCAAGAACTTCCGGGACAGGGGAGATACGCAGTATTTT
cdr3_aa: CASKNFRDRGDTQYF

d_call: TRBD2
j_call: TRBJ2-1
v_call: TRBV6-5
clone_size: NA
cdr3_nt: TGTGCCGTTACTAAAAGCGGGGGGGCAAATGAGCAGTTCTTC
cdr3_aa: CAVTKSGGANEQFF

d_call: NA
j_call: TRBJ1-1
v_call: TRBV3-1/TRBV3-2
clone_size: many
cdr3_nt: TGTGCCAGCAGCACGCGGGGCACCAAGGCGGGGGAAGCTTTCTTT
cdr3_aa: CASSTRGTKAGEAFF

d_call: NA
j_call: TRBJ1-2
v_call: TRBV5-5
clone_size: NA
cdr3_nt: TGTGCCAGCAGTCCATCGGGAGGGGATTCTTTCTATGGCTACACCTTC
cdr3_aa: CASSPSGGDSFYGYTF

d_call: NA
j_call: TRBJ2-3
v_call: TRBV7-2
clone_size: NA
cdr3_nt: TGTGCCAGCAGCCCGGGGATTAACACAGATACGCAGTATTTT
cdr3_aa: CASSPGINTDTQYF

d_call: NA
j_call: TRBJ2-1
v_call: TRBV6-5
clone_size: NA
cdr3_nt: TGTGCCAGCAGCCGCCGGACGGGGAAGGGCAATGAGCAGTTCTTC
cdr3_aa: CASSRRTGKGNEQFF

d_call: TRBD1
j_call: TRBJ1-4
v_call: TRBV15
clone_size: NA
cdr3_nt: TGTGCCACCAGCAGAGATCGGACAGGGTACGGTGAAAAACTGTTTTTT
cdr3_aa: CATSRDRTGYGEKLFF

d_call: NA
j_call: TRBJ1-1
v_call: TRBV11-1
clone_size: once
cdr3_nt: TGTGCCAGCAGCTTAGCGGCGCAGGGGCGAAACACTGAAGCTTTCTTT
cdr3_aa: CASSLAAQGRNTEAFF

d_call: NA
j_call: TRBJ1-1
v_call: TRBV30
clone_size: few
cdr3_nt: TGTGCCTGGGCCATACTAGCCACTGGACGGGAAAGGGGAGAAGCTTTCTTT
cdr3_aa: CAWAILATGRERGEAFF

d_call: TRBD1
j_call: TRBJ2-7
v_call: TRBV10-3
clone_size: few
cdr3_nt: TGTGCCATCGGGGCCCCTACAGGGGTCGGCCACGAGCAGTACTTC
cdr3_aa: CAIGAPTGVGHEQYF

d_call: NA
j_call: TRBJ2-7
v_call: TRBV9
clone_size: NA
cdr3_nt: TGTGCCAGCAGCCCCCGACAGTCCTCCTACGAGCAGTACTTC
cdr3_aa: CASSPRQSSYEQYF

d_call: NA
j_call: TRBJ2-2
v_call: TRBV24-1
clone_size: NA
cdr3_nt: TGTGCCACCCAGACTCGTCTAAACACCGGGGAGCTGTTTTTT
cdr3_aa: CATQTRLNTGELFF

d_call: NA
j_call: TRBJ2-5
v_call: TRBV13
clone_size: NA
cdr3_nt: TGTGCCAGCAGCTTAGGCAGGGCACTTGGGGCCCAGTACTTC
cdr3_aa: CASSLGRALGAQYF

d_call: TRBD1
j_call: TRBJ1-4
v_call: TRBV7-9
clone_size: NA
cdr3_nt: TGTGCCAGCAGCTTAACAAGACAGGGTGAAAAACTGTTTTTT
cdr3_aa: CASSLTRQGEKLFF

d_call: TRBD1
j_call: TRBJ1-2
v_call: TRBV27
clone_size: NA
cdr3_nt: TGTGCCAGCGCGACAGGGGACTATGGCTACACCTTC
cdr3_aa: CASATGDYGYTF

d_call: TRBD1
j_call: TRBJ2-7
v_call: TRBV19
clone_size: NA
cdr3_nt: TGTGCCAGTAAGGGACAGGGGCCTGGTGAGCAGTACTTC
cdr3_aa: CASKGQGPGEQYF

d_call: NA
j_call: TRBJ2-5
v_call: TRBV28
clone_size: NA
cdr3_nt: TGTGCCAGCAGGCTGGGGCTTCGGGGGGAGACCCAGTACTTC
cdr3_aa: CASRLGLRGETQYF

d_call: NA
j_call: TRBJ2-7
v_call: TRBV4-2
clone_size: NA
cdr3_nt: TGTGCCAGCAGCCAAGAAGGGGAATACGAGCAGTACTTC
cdr3_aa: CASSQEGEYEQYF

d_call: NA
j_call: TRBJ1-6
v_call: TRBV6-1
clone_size: NA
cdr3_nt: TGTGCCAGCAGTGAAGGGCAGGGTTTTGGCTCCTATAATTCACCCCTCCACTTT
cdr3_aa: CASSEGQGFGSYNSPLHF

d_call: NA
j_call: TRBJ2-1
v_call: TRBV6-2/TRBV6-3
clone_size: few
cdr3_nt: TGTGCCAGCAGTATACCTTTGGACAGTTACAATGAGCAGTTCTTC
cdr3_aa: CASSIPLDSYNEQFF

d_call: NA
j_call: TRBJ1-1
v_call: TRBV27
clone_size: many
cdr3_nt: TGTGCCATCTTGTCGGACACTGAAGCTTTCTTT
cdr3_aa: CAILSDTEAFF

d_call: TRBD1
j_call: TRBJ1-2
v_call: TRBV18
clone_size: NA
cdr3_nt: TGTGCCAGCTCACCGCCGGGACAGCAGATAACTGCCTATGGCTACACCTTC
cdr3_aa: CASSPPGQQITAYGYTF

d_call: TRBD2
j_call: TRBJ2-1
v_call: TRBV4-1
clone_size: NA
cdr3_nt: TGCGCCAGCAGCCCCGGGACTAGCAATGAGCAGTTCTTC
cdr3_aa: CASSPGTSNEQFF

d_call: NA
j_call: TRBJ2-2
v_call: TRBV29-1
clone_size: NA
cdr3_nt: TGCAGCGTTCCCCACAGGAGGAACACCGGGGAGCTGTTTTTT
cdr3_aa: CSVPHRRNTGELFF

d_call: TRBD1
j_call: TRBJ2-5
v_call: TRBV9
clone_size: NA
cdr3_nt: TGTGCCAGCAGCGTGGACAGGGGAGAGACCCAGTACTTC
cdr3_aa: CASSVDRGETQYF

d_call: TRBD2
j_call: TRBJ2-2
v_call: TRBV30
clone_size: NA
cdr3_nt: TGTGCCACCGGCGGTCGCGGGGGGTACACCGGGGAGCTGTTTTTT
cdr3_aa: CATGGRGGYTGELFF